The T cell receptor beta chain described here comes from a study of beta chain features in type 1 diabetes. The entirety of the isolated RNA underwent reverse transcription, so expressed TCRB transcripts were sequenced. Some clones are missing from TCRdb's copy, which holds only in-frame ones; the method was immunoSEQ multiplex PCR. The sample records about 650,000 clones, 12% being singletons. J gave up 5 bases and V 5 bases, and 8 bases lay outside the gene matches. CDR3 size: 16 residues. Germline CDR1 reads SEHNR; CDR2 reads FQNEAQ (reference sequence). Study-wide findings and caveats: Shortening that was moderate but significant affected the TCRB CDR3s of Type 1 diabetes patients in all four CD4+ subsets.

A remark on this clone: What it binds is unknown.

The TCR sequence derives from a man aged 25 to 40 with type 1 diabetes. The chain couples TRBV7-9 to TRBJ2-5; 13 nucleotides line up with TRBD2. The specimen was naive CD4+ T cells from blood. CDR3 sequence: CASSPRTSGGGETQYF. For the CDR3, the DNA is TGTGCCAGCAGCCCAAGGACTAGCGGGGGCGGTGAGACCCAGTACTTC.